Following are 31 T cell receptor beta chains from one sample sequenced in a study of early T cells in non-severe SARS-CoV-2 infection (dated by TCRdb to about 2021). The protocol used for the library was 5' RACE. TCRdb names NextSeq 500 as the instrument used. Clones were called with MiXCR by TCRdb after fastp trimmed the public reads at Q25, and only in-frame beta chains were retained. Each CDR3 protein appears once, grouped with its most common genes and DNA. The sample data list fewer than 80,000 distinct CDR3 sequences, and roughly 12% of these were observed just once. The ten top clones hold around 11% of the sample. The material sequenced was whole blood, taken at baseline. The receptors shown here come from an adult who was a healthcare worker with PCR-confirmed SARS-CoV-2 infection or an uninfected control (not recorded which).

This clonotype came up a few times. The chain uses TRBV20-1 and TRBJ2-5; D is possibly TRBD2 (5 bases). V was trimmed by 3 bases and J by 3 bases, leaving 8 bases between them. The CDR3 extends over 12 amino acids. CDR1 is DFQATT and CDR2 is SNEGSKA in the germline V gene (reference sequence). CDR3 in DNA: TGCAGTGCTAGCGGGATAGAAGAGACCCAGTACTTC. It yields the protein CSASGIEETQYF.

The V call is TRBV6-5, the J call TRBJ1-1, with D uncertain. Trimming took off 2 bases at V and 5 bases at J, with 15 bases between the two ends. CDR3 size: 15 residues. Germline values: CDR1 MNHEY, CDR2 SVGAGI. The CDR3 here is CASSYIPGRETEAFF. DNA of the CDR3: TGTGCCAGCAGTTACATTCCGGGGAGGGAAACTGAAGCTTTCTTT.

This chain connects TRBV10-3 to TRBJ2-1; either TRBD1 or TRBD2 may supply D (7 bases each). Per the germline V gene, CDR1 is ENHRY and CDR2 is SYGVKD. V lost 9 bases and J 0 bases, leaving 12 bases between the germline ends. The CDR3 sequence is 14 residues long. CDR3 nucleotide sequence: TGTGCCATATCAGGGGGGGTCTCCTACAATGAGCAGTTCTTC. It translates to CAISGGVSYNEQFF.

The J gene is TRBJ2-1, the V gene TRBV19; D remains ambiguous. Trimming pared 7 bases from V and 2 bases from J, leaving 15 bases between. The CDR3 sequence is 15 residues long. From germline, CDR1 is LNHDA and CDR2 SQIVND (reference sequence). CDR3 in amino acids: CASNPRISPYNEQFF. CDR3 coding DNA: TGTGCCAGTAACCCCAGGATCAGTCCCTACAATGAGCAGTTCTTC.

The chain couples TRBV20-1 to TRBJ2-3; tentative D call: TRBD2 (5 bases). Trimming pared 5 bases from V and 1 base from J, leaving 10 bases between. This CDR3 comprises 13 residues. CDR1 and CDR2 from the germline V gene are DFQATT and SNEGSKA (reference sequence). This CDR3 reads CSARTRGTDTQYF. The CDR3 DNA follows: TGCAGTGCTCGGACTCGTGGCACAGATACGCAGTATTTT.

Note on this clonotype: A much larger clone sits a single nucleotide away, making a read error possible. The V call is TRBV5-1, the J call TRBJ2-1; TRBD2 matches 12 bases. The germline V gene encodes CDR1 SGHRS and CDR2 YFSETQ. The CDR3 loop spans 15 amino acids. Trimming took 4 bases from V and 8 from J; bases not matched to a gene: 7. The CDR3 DNA reads as TGCGCCAGCAGCAACCCTAGCGGGGGGGCGGATGAGCAGTTCTTC. Its protein is CASSNPSGGADEQFF.

The chain has TRBV21-1 and TRBJ2-1. TRBV21-1 is annotated as a pseudogene. The CDR3 length is 14 residues. For the CDR3, the DNA is TGTGCCAGCAGCAAGGCGATCCAGCACAATGAGCAGTTCTTC. It specifies CASSKAIQHNEQFF.

Concerning this clonotype: One end of the junction is discordant with germline, which a read error may explain. The chain carries TRBV19 and TRBJ2-5, with unresolved D. The CDR3 extends over 13 amino acids. Per germline, CDR1 LNHDA and CDR2 SQIVND (reference sequence). CDR3: CAGSMTGGETQYF. As DNA, the CDR3 is TGTGCCGGTAGTATGACGGGTGGCGAGACCCAGTACTTC.

This clonotype was seen a few times. The chain couples TRBV11-3 to TRBJ2-7, with D possibly called TRBD1 or TRBD2 (5 bases each). The germline gives CDR1 SGHNT, CDR2 YENEEA. V lost 0 bases, J lost 6 bases, and 9 bases lay in between. The CDR3 covers 13 residues. CDR3 residues: CASSLDPGTEQYF. The CDR3 DNA reads TGTGCCAGCAGCTTAGACCCGGGGACCGAGCAGTACTTC.

This clonotype appeared many times. The chain has TRBV29-1 and TRBJ2-5; 8 bases match TRBD1. V shed 5 bases, J shed 10 bases, and the junction held 6 bases outside the gene matches. The germline CDR1 and CDR2 sequences are SQVTM and ANQGSEA. CDR3 length equals 11 residues. The CDR3 region has the DNA TGCAGCGTTACCAGGACAGGGAACCAGTACTTC. As protein: CSVTRTGNQYF. Full variable domain (missing parts from reference TRBV29-1 and TRBJ2-5): SAVISQKPSRDICQRGTSLTIQCQVDSQVTMMFWYRQQPGQSLTLIATANQGSEATYESGFVIDKFPISRPNLTFSTLTVSNMSPEDSSIYLCSVTRTGNQYFGPGTRLLVL.

With respect to this clonotype: This may be a read error, as it is one base from a much larger clone. This rearrangement joins TRBV5-1 to TRBJ2-2; D uncertain. The CDR3 has 13 amino acids. In germline, CDR1 is SGHRS, CDR2 YFSETQ. CDR3 region: CVSSWAANGELFF. CDR3 nucleotides: TGCGTCAGCAGCTGGGCGGCTAACGGGGAGCTGTTTTTT.

This clonotype has only a few counts. V is TRBV19 and J is TRBJ1-5; 10 bases are a match to TRBD1. The junction had 12 bases not matched to a gene; V was cut back by 10 bases and J by 6 bases. CDR3 size: 15 residues. CDR1 is LNHDA and CDR2 is SQIVND in the germline V gene (reference sequence). This chain's CDR3 is CATVGRDRGRQPQHF. CDR3 nucleotides: TGTGCCACTGTGGGGCGAGACAGGGGGCGTCAGCCCCAGCATTTT.

The V call is TRBV28, the J call TRBJ2-7, with TRBD1 as a possible D gene (6 bases). The V gene's germline CDR1 is MDHEN and CDR2 SYDVKM. The CDR3 totals 15 residues. Trimming took off 1 base at V and 0 bases at J, with 10 bases between the two ends. The CDR3: CASSLSGEGSYEQYF. CDR3 DNA sequence: TGTGCCAGCAGTTTATCAGGGGAAGGCTCCTACGAGCAGTACTTC.

This clonotype was detected only a few times. The CDR3 DNA follows: TGTGCCAGCAGCCCCCGAGGACAGGGGGAAATATTGGGCTACACCTTC. Amino acid sequence: CASSPRGQGEILGYTF. J is TRBJ1-2 and V is TRBV28; 10 nucleotides line up with TRBD1. This CDR3 spans 16 amino acids. The V gene's germline CDR1 is MDHEN and CDR2 SYDVKM. Trimming took 6 bases from V and 8 from J; bases not matched to a gene: 15.

This clonotype has a count of ten or more. The gene calls are TRBV12-3 or TRBV12-4 and TRBJ2-3, with 7 bases aligning to TRBD1. This CDR3 is built from 15 residues. After removal of 7 bases from V and 5 bases from J, the junction contained 12 bases not matched to a gene. This chain's CDR3 is CASTLRTGLGDTQYF. The CDR3 DNA is TGTGCCAGCACCCTACGGACAGGTCTAGGAGATACGCAGTATTTT.

This clonotype was found a few times. This chain links TRBV9 with TRBJ2-3, with 8 bases that match TRBD2. This CDR3 region has 16 residues. Trimming cost V 1 base and J 5 bases; bases outside gene matches: 9. Germline CDR1 SGDLS, CDR2 YYNGEE. The CDR3 protein is CASSVQSGAGGDTQYF. In DNA form, the CDR3 reads TGTGCCAGCAGCGTACAATCGGGGGCGGGAGGAGATACGCAGTATTTT.

This clonotype came up a few times. The chain has TRBV3-1 and TRBJ2-1, with D maybe TRBD2 (5 bases). The CDR3 is made up of 18 amino acids. CDR1 and CDR2 (germline): LGHDT, YNNKEL (reference sequence). The V and J ends lost 1 base and 1 base respectively, with 17 bases between them. The CDR3 nucleotides are TGTGCCAGCAGCCAAGCCTCTTGGCTGCGGGCGTCCTACAATGAGCAGTTCTTC. Translating gives CASSQASWLRASYNEQFF.

This clonotype has a count of ten or more. The CDR3 region has the DNA TGTGCCAGTAGCATCGGGTGGACGACAGGACGGAGCAATCAGCCCCAGCATTTT. Protein sequence: CASSIGWTTGRSNQPQHF. The genes are TRBV19 and TRBJ1-5, with D possibly matching TRBD1 (6 bases). Germline CDR1 and CDR2: LNHDA and SQIVND (reference sequence). The V gene lost 6 bases and the J gene lost 1 base, with 22 bases spanning the gap. This CDR3 contains 18 residues.

The chain has TRBV29-1 and TRBJ2-1; D is possibly TRBD2 (6 bases). Trimming removed 3 bases from V and 9 bases from J, with 15 bases in between. CDR1 is SQVTM, CDR2 ANQGSEA, per germline. CDR3 size: 13 residues. The CDR3 region is CSVDHRFGSEQFF. CDR3 in DNA: TGCAGCGTTGATCACAGATTCGGGAGTGAGCAGTTCTTC.

The chain has TRBV28 and TRBJ2-5; maybe TRBD1 (6 bases). Per germline, CDR1 MDHEN and CDR2 SYDVKM. The CDR3 totals 13 residues. V lost 2 bases and J 5 bases, leaving 9 bases between the germline ends. The CDR3 nucleotides are TGTGCCAGCAGTTTACAGGGGTATGAGACCCAGTACTTC. Protein product: CASSLQGYETQYF.

This clonotype was observed a few times. The chain employs TRBV7-3 and TRBJ2-2; 7 nucleotides agree with TRBD2. The CDR3 length is 13 residues. Germline V gene lookup returns CDR1 SGHTA and CDR2 FQGTGA. The ends lost 3 bases at V and 6 bases at J; junction bases unmatched: 1. CDR3 residues: CASSFAGAGELFF. CDR3 DNA sequence: TGTGCCAGCAGCTTCGCGGGGGCCGGGGAGCTGTTTTTT.

This clonotype was seen a handful of times. The chain carries TRBV20-1 and TRBJ2-7; D is tentatively TRBD1 or TRBD2 (5 bases each). The germline V gene encodes CDR1 DFQATT and CDR2 SNEGSKA (reference sequence). The CDR3 loop spans 12 amino acids. With 5 bases removed from V and 2 bases from J, the gap between germline ends came to 10 bases. The CDR3 protein is CSAGGQAYEQYF. The CDR3 DNA reads TGCAGTGCTGGAGGACAAGCCTACGAGCAGTACTTC.

This clonotype has at least ten counts. The V gene is TRBV7-2, the J gene TRBJ1-1, with D perhaps TRBD1 (5 bases). Trimming pared 2 bases from V and 7 bases from J, leaving 5 bases between. This CDR3 region has 11 residues. Germline-derived CDR1 and CDR2 are SGHTA and FQGNSA. For the CDR3, the DNA is TGTGCCAGCAGCTTAAGGGGTGAAGCTTTCTTT. It translates to CASSLRGEAFF.

This sequence joins TRBV6-4 and TRBJ2-3; TRBD1 matches 9 bases. Germline CDR1 and CDR2: MRHNA and SNTAGT. The V segment lost 0 bases and the J segment 6 bases; nucleotides outside the gene matches: 1. The CDR3 runs to 14 residues. The CDR3 loop is CASSDSTGGDTQYF. CDR3 nucleotides: TGTGCCAGCAGTGACTCGACAGGGGGGGATACGCAGTATTTT.

The CDR3 sequence is CASSPFGTVQETQYF. For the CDR3, the DNA is TGTGCCAGCTCACCGTTCGGGACAGTCCAAGAGACCCAGTACTTC. V is TRBV18 and J is TRBJ2-5; TRBD1 aligns across 7 bases. The germline V gene encodes CDR1 KGHSH and CDR2 LQKENI. The CDR3 is 15 amino acids. Trimming cost V 3 bases and J 1 base; bases outside gene matches: 5.

The chain couples TRBV5-6 to TRBJ1-3; D uncertain. The CDR3 has 15 residues. The germline V gene has CDR1 SGHDT and CDR2 YYEEEE. V was trimmed by 0 bases and J by 2 bases, leaving 9 bases between them. In nucleotides, the CDR3 is TGTGCCAGCAGCTTGGGCTCCAGGCCTGGAAACACCATATATTTT. Encoded protein: CASSLGSRPGNTIYF.

V and J are TRBV5-1 and TRBJ2-7; 7 nucleotides line up with TRBD1. Germline assignment: CDR1 SGHRS and CDR2 YFSETQ. The length of the CDR3 is 16 residues. The ends lost 1 base at V and 3 bases at J; junction bases unmatched: 10. The CDR3 reads CASSLRMDRLDYEQYF. The CDR3 DNA is TGCGCCAGCAGCTTGCGGATGGACAGGCTGGACTACGAGCAGTACTTC.

The chain joins TRBV5-1 to TRBJ2-3, with D unclear. CDR3 length equals 16 residues. With 0 bases removed from V and 2 bases from J, the gap between germline ends came to 13 bases. Germline V gene sequence: CDR1 SGHRS, CDR2 YFSETQ. This chain's CDR3 is CASSLEGRPYTDTQYF. CDR3 DNA sequence: TGCGCCAGCAGCTTGGAGGGCAGACCTTACACAGATACGCAGTATTTT. The complete variable domain, with remaining parts taken from reference TRBV5-1 and TRBJ2-3, reads KAGVTQTPRYLIKTRGQQVTLSCSPISGHRSVSWYQQTPGQGLQFLFEYFSETQRNKGNFPGRFSGRQFSNSRSEMNVSTLELGDSALYLCASSLEGRPYTDTQYFGPGTRLTVL.

This clonotype was seen repeatedly, ten times or more. The chain couples TRBV18 to TRBJ2-3; D unclear. Germline loops: CDR1 KGHSH, CDR2 LQKENI. V was pared by 3 bases and J by 5 bases, with 15 bases between. The CDR3 contains 15 residues. The CDR3 nucleotides are TGTGCCAGCTCACCCCCAGACGGAGTACGAGATACGCAGTATTTT. This codes for CASSPPDGVRDTQYF. The whole variable domain, filled in from reference TRBV18 and TRBJ2-3, reads NAGVMQNPRHLVRRRGQEARLRCSPMKGHSHVYWYRQLPEEGLKFMVYLQKENIIDESGMPKERFSAEFPKEGPSILRIQQVVRGDSAAYFCASSPPDGVRDTQYFGPGTRLTVL.

There are a few counts of this clonotype. CDR3 sequence (DNA): TGTGCCAGCAGCTTCAGGACAGGCGGAGGGGACACCGGGGAGCTGTTTTTT. This encodes CASSFRTGGGDTGELFF. V and J are TRBV7-9 and TRBJ2-2; a weak D match, TRBD1 (7 bases). Trimming removed 3 bases from V and 3 bases from J, with 17 bases in between. The CDR3 consists of 17 residues. In germline, CDR1 is SEHNR, CDR2 FQNEAQ (reference sequence).

V gene TRBV30 combines with J gene TRBJ2-2, with D hard to call. This CDR3 comprises 14 residues. Germline lookup yields CDR1 GTSNPN and CDR2 SVGIG (reference sequence). The V end was cut by 3 bases, the J end by 7 bases, with 15 bases between. The CDR3, as DNA: TGTGCCTGGAGACCGAACGACGTGAACGGGGAGCTGTTTTTT. Its protein is CAWRPNDVNGELFF.